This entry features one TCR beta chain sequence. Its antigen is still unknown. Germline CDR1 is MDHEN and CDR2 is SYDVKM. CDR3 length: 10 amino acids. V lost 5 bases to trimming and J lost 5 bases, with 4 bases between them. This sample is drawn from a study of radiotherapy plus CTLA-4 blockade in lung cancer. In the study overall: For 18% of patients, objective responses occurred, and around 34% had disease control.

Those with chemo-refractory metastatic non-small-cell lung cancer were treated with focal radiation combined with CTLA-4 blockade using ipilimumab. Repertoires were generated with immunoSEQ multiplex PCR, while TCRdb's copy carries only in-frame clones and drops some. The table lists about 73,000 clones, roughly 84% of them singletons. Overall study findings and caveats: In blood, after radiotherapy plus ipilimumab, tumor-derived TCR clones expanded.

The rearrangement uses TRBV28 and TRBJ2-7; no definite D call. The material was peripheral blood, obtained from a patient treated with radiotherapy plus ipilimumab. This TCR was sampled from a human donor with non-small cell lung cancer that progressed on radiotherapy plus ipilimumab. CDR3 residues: CASSRHEQYV. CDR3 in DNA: TGTGCCAGCAGTCGCCACGAGCAGTACGTC.